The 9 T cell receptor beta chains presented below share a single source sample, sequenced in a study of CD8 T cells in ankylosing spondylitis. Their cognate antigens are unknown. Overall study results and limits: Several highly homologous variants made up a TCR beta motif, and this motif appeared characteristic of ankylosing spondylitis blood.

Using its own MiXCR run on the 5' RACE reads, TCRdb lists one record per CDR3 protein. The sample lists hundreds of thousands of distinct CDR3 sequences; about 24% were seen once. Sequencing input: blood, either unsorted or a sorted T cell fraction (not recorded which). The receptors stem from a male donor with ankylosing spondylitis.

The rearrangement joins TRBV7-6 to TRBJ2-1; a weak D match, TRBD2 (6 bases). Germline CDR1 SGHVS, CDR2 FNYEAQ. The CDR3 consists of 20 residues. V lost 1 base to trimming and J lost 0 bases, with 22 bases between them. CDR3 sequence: CASSLVVSSGDLFSYNEQFF. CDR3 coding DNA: TGTGCCAGCAGCTTAGTGGTCAGTAGCGGAGACCTTTTCTCCTACAATGAGCAGTTCTTC. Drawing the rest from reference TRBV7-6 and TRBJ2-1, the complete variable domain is GAGVSQSPRYKVTKRGQDVALRCDPISGHVSLYWYRQALGQGPEFLTYFNYEAQQDKSGLPNDRFSAERPEGSISTLTIQRTEQRDSAMYRCASSLVVSSGDLFSYNEQFFGPGTRLTVL.

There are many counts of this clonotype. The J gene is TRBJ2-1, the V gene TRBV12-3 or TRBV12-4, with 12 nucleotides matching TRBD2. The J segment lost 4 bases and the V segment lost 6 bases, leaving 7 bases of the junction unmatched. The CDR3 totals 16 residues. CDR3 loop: CASRRLAGEIYNEQFF. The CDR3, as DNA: TGTGCCAGCAGGCGACTAGCGGGAGAAATTTACAATGAGCAGTTCTTC.

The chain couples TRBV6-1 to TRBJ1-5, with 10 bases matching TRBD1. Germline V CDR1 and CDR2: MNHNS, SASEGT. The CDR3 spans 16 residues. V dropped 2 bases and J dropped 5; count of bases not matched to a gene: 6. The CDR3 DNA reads TGTGCCAGCAGTGAATCATCGGGACAGGGGCATCAGCCCCAGCATTTT. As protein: CASSESSGQGHQPQHF.

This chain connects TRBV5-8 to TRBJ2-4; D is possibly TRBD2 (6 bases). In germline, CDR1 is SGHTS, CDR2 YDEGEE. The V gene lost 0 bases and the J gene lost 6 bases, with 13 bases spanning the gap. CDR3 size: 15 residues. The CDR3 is CASSLVGGARNIQYF. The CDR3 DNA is TGTGCCAGCAGCTTGGTTGGAGGGGCCCGAAACATTCAGTACTTC.

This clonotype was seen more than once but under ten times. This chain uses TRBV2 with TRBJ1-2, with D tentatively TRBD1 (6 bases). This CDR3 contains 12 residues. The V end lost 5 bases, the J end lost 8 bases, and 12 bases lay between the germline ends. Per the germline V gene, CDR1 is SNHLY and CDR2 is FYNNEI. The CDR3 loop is CASSTSGVGYTF. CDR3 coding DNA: TGTGCCAGCAGTACTTCAGGGGTCGGCTACACCTTC.

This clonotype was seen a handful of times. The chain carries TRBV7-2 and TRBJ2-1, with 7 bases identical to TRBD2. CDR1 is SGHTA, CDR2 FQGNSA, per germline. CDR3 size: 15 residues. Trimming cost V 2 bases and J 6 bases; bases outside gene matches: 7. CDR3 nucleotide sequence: TGTGCCAGCAGCTTACTGTCTAGCGGCGCCAATGAGCAGTTCTTC. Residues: CASSLLSSGANEQFF.

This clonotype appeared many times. The CDR3 DNA follows: TGCAGTGAAGGTAGGGCGAACACTGAAGCTTTCTTT. Encoded protein: CSEGRANTEAFF. The rearrangement uses TRBV20-1 and TRBJ1-1; D is uncertain. The CDR3 sequence is 12 residues long. CDR1 and CDR2 from the germline V gene are DFQATT and SNEGSKA (reference sequence). Between the trimmed V and J ends, which lost 7 bases and 1 base, there was a span of 10 bases.

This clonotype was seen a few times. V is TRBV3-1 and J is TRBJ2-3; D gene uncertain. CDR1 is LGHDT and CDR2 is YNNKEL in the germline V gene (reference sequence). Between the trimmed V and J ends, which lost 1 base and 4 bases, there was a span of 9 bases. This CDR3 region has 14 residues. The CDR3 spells CASSQAQQADTQYF. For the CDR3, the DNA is TGTGCCAGCAGCCAAGCCCAGCAGGCAGATACGCAGTATTTT.

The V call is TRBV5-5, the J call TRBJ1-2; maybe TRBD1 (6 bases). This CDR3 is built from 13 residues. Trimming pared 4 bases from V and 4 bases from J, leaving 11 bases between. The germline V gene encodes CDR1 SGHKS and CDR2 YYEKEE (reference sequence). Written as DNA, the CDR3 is TGTGCCAGCAGCCCAGGGGTTGGCTATGGCTACACCTTC. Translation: CASSPGVGYGYTF.